This T cell receptor beta chain was retrieved from a study of cytomegalovirus exposure and HLA in healthy donors (TCRdb year 2017). General notes on the study: According to an earlier analysis of a few hundred of the donors, about 179 million T cells yielded roughly 100 million unique TCR beta sequences and around 280 Gb of sequence data. An early release that covered several hundred HLA-typed donors contained around 300 gigabases of sequencing data and 80 million or so unique TCR sequences. Of the 398 genotyped donors, 80% to 90% were placed in the genetic ancestry cluster associated with self-reported Caucasian donors. The aim of the study was to test whether cataloging public T cell receptors could identify signatures of past pathogen exposure. The study profiled the T cell repertoires of hundreds of subjects by immunosequencing and related them to cytomegalovirus serostatus. Along with the roughly 700-subject first cohort, a separate validation cohort of over a hundred different subjects was used. High-throughput TCR immunosequencing, statistical association of individual TCRs with disease status, and machine learning were combined to predict cytomegalovirus infection status. In a later analysis, previously published TCR beta repertoires from 550 to 750 donors were re-analyzed and high-resolution HLA genotyping was added so that TCR occurrence patterns could be studied. Rather than using new phenotypic data, the later analysis identified candidate immune exposures from TCR beta sequences and from how often those sequences occurred across donors. To decide whether each TCR beta V gene segment behaved as functional or pseudogenic, an earlier analysis of fewer than 750 of the donors relied on high-throughput TCR beta sequencing. Donor age, sex, ethnicity and CMV serostatus were collected together with the repertoire data. A later genetic analysis took genome-wide SNP genotypes for about 55% of the 666 donors and used that subset as a discovery cohort. Every repertoire in the discovery cohort had been generated on one and the same sequencing platform. Class I and class II HLA loci were covered by the typing at four-digit resolution. Typing coverage differed by locus: A, B, C, DRB1 and DQB1 were typed in about 620-630 donors, DQA1 in 500 to 550, DPA1 in over 600, and DPB1 in about 450. A handful of DR-DQ haplotypes were handled as single units for association and clustering because linkage in the cohort was strong. Among roughly 400 genotyped donors of the cohort, an average of about 240,000 unique TCR beta nucleotide sequences was sequenced per donor, of which about 18% were non-productive. Summary of the overall study and its limitations: A later genetic analysis reported fewer N-insertions in productive TCRs among donors in an Asian-associated ancestry cluster than the roughly 700-donor mean. The 87-base-pair reads could not distinguish some IMGT-functional V segments, including TRBV6-2 and TRBV6-3, so those segments were excluded. In a later analysis, most CMV-associated TCR beta chains were found to appear HLA-restricted, with HLA associations seemingly driven largely by CMV exposure. Immune exposure information for the cohort was limited to CMV serostatus. In vitro tests confirmed that a few of the cytomegalovirus-associated TCR beta chains recognize cytomegalovirus antigens. A later analysis found that TCR association rates varied across HLA loci, with DRB1 alleles showing the most associated TCRs and HLA-C alleles the fewest. This cohort had only TCR beta chains sequenced, and the lack of alpha or paired-chain data limited which features could be detected. The study gave a list of under 200 TCR beta chains associated with cytomegalovirus. A later analysis reported that several top co-occurrence clusters appeared linked to parvovirus B19, influenza, CMV and Epstein-Barr virus. The sequencing pipeline was judged likely to have produced a cluster of highly shared sequence variants as a technical artifact. Most TCR sequences were seen in very few donors, while some public TCRs were found in many individuals. A later analysis associated 17,000 or so TCR beta sequences with specific HLA alleles at a false discovery rate of 0.05. A later genetic analysis associated a missense DCLRE1C variant with V-gene and J-gene trimming of TCR beta chains, and an independent cohort replicated the association. Presence/absence analyses assumed roughly uniform sequencing depth across donors, an assumption that may not hold. The classifier was reported to diagnose cytomegalovirus status with high specificity and sensitivity in both the original cohort and the validation cohort. Broadly in line with IMGT annotations, most TCR beta V segments showed up in productive rearrangements about 87% or about 30% of the time in an earlier analysis of several hundred of the donors. Correlated functional status among segregating V segments might be attributable to linkage disequilibrium, but an unknown experimental factor could not be ruled out. Assigning TCR associations to individual alleles was difficult when HLA alleles, especially DR and DQ, strongly co-occurred. In a later analysis, HLA-associated TCR beta chains were found to be more clonally expanded and to have lower generation probabilities than equally common non-associated chains. The authors suggested that the approach could potentially be extended to other disease states and immunological phenotypes. Because some donors lacked HLA typing at each locus, the association tests relied only on the typed subset. A further reported finding was that TCR beta sequences accurately predicted the HLA-A and HLA-B alleles for most subjects in the first cohort. Roughly 17 rarely observed V segments, including chromosome 9 orphons, were excluded from the earlier analysis of some 590 of the donors because counts were too low.

The germline V gene gives CDR1 as SNHLY and CDR2 as FYNNEI. V is cut by 5 bases and J by 1 base, and the space between the germline ends is 13 bases. Including the terminal cysteine and phenylalanine, the CDR3 comprises 15 residues. CDR3 DNA is the only sequence kept; it has 45 bases, read in frame from the first base. Turning to this clone: Its antigen is not yet known. No qualities accompany the bases; no much larger clone lies one base away.

The method behind the library was the immunoSEQ multiplex PCR assay. For the multiplex PCR, a mixture combining 60 forward primers for TCR Vbeta segments and 13 reverse primers for TCR Jbeta segments was used. Amplification of the CDR3 region of rearranged TCR beta genes was performed with a multiplex PCR assay on genomic DNA. The amplified TCR beta libraries were sequenced on the Illumina HiSeq System as 87-base-pair reads. Concerning the study's data processing: In a later analysis, 70 million to 95 million unique TCR beta chains were counted across the 666 repertoires, and around 11 million of these chains were shared by at least two donors. To remove PCR and sequencing errors, raw reads were error-corrected and collapsed into unique sequences using a nearest-neighbor algorithm that merged closely related sequences. V, D and J gene segments were assigned by aligning CDR3 sequences to IMGT reference sequences. For a sequence to be retained, a match of at least six nucleotides was required to both a V gene segment and a J gene segment. Rearrangements were classified as productive when the CDR3 lacked stop codons and remained in frame with V and J, and all other rearrangements were classified as non-productive. Following IMGT convention, CDR3 was defined as the stretch from the second conserved V-encoded cysteine up to the conserved J-encoded phenylalanine. In an earlier analysis of 550 to 650 of the donors, sequences lacking an unambiguous match to a single V gene segment were excluded. An earlier analysis of roughly 590 of the donors called V segments functional above 56.7% productive rearrangements and segregating when the between-donor standard deviation exceeded 5%. A statistical classification framework was developed to diagnose cytomegalovirus status using the catalog of TCR beta chain sequences. In a later analysis, TCR nucleotide sequences were compared against IMGT/GENE-DB human TR gene sequences so that V and J genes could be assigned. Using the TCRdist pipeline, a later analysis assigned CDR3 sequences along with most-parsimonious VDJ recombination scenarios. In a later analysis, every TCR beta chain was defined by the combination of its CDR3 amino acid sequence and its V-gene family, and reads without a unique V-gene family were dropped. As a way to deal with suspected cross-contamination and a sequencing artifact, a later analysis dropped 592 nucleotide sequences that were highly shared and had low generation probability. A later analysis calculated a clonal expansion index for each public chain from normalized within-repertoire ranks of inferred template counts. A later analysis computed generation probabilities with a VDJ recombination model fitted to out-of-frame rearrangements, and checked the results against IGoR. Hypergeometric tests were used in a later analysis to score TCR-TCR, TCR-HLA and TCR-CMV co-occurrence, with a repertoire-size bias correction applied to the TCR pairs. In a later analysis, false discovery rates were estimated by permuting HLA or CMV assignments 20 times. A later analysis grouped co-occurring TCRs with DBSCAN, adding TCRdist sequence similarity when clustering within HLA-allele-positive subsets. Co-occurrence clustering excluded repertoires with fewer than 30,000 or more than 120,000 public chains, plus five with anomalous nucleotide sharing. TCRdb took this table from immuneACCESS and kept in-frame rearrangements with V and J called. Such tables lack part of the clones; where checked against another copy, unresolved V genes explain under half of the gap, and the rest is unexplained. D and trimming come from the DNA, and the V and J calls and clone size come from that table. The sample has around 140,000 clones on record, approximately 78% of them singletons. The top ten constitute approximately 8.1% of the sample.

The cohort was made up of approximately 670 healthy bone marrow donors. At the time of sampling, every cohort member was nominally healthy, though immune exposures that went unrecorded were likely present. The donor tested CMV seropositive and was one of the 289 seropositive cohort members. A peripheral blood sample was collected from each donor, and TCR beta sequencing was performed on peripheral blood mononuclear cells. Genomic DNA extraction from the blood cell samples was performed with the Qiagen DNeasy Blood Extraction Kit. In this chain, TRBV2 is recombined with TRBJ2-3; 6 matching bases give a weak D call of TRBD2. Sequencing was carried out using PBMCs. The source of this sequence is a woman between 50 and 59 years old in good health and CMV-seropositive. Here is the DNA: TGTGCCAGCAGTAACCCGGGACTCGGCACAGATACGCAGTATTTT. It translates as CASSNPGLGTDTQYF. With the rest looked up from the reference TRBV2 and TRBJ2-3 genes rather than sequenced, the full variable domain is EPEVTQTPSHQVTQMGQEVILRCVPISNHLYFYWYRQILGQKVEFLVSFYNNEISEKSEIFDDQFSVERPDGSNFTLKIRSTKLEDSAMYFCASSNPGLGTDTQYFGPGTRLTVL.